The TCR beta chain under discussion was sequenced for a study of T cell repertoires in cytomegalovirus infection. Turning to the study itself: CMV infection plus the matching HLA type was flagged by public TCR beta signatures. Findings of the study overall: Pooled public TCR beta family frequency picked out CMV carriers with the relevant HLA.

The CDR3 sequence is 12 residues long. Trimming cost V 6 bases and J 5 bases, with 10 bases left between them. Germline V gives CDR1 SGHAT, CDR2 FQNNGV. From the reads, TCRdb called clonotypes with MiXCR, one entry per CDR3 protein. In the table there are 750,000 to 950,000 distinct CDR3 sequences, roughly 29% of which are singletons. In this sample, this clonotype turned up a few times. Its antigen is still unknown. The V and J genes are TRBV11-2 and TRBJ2-5; no reliable D call. Sequenced material: cultured CD8+ T cells from PBMCs, taken from culture after CMV antigen stimulation. The receptor was isolated from a human donor in good health (CMV status not recorded). Some clones in this sample may be carry-over from other donors' samples. CDR3 in amino acids: CASRQLRETQYF. In DNA form, the CDR3 reads TGTGCCAGCAGACAATTAAGGGAGACCCAGTACTTC. Full variable domain (missing parts from reference TRBV11-2 and TRBJ2-5): EAGVAQSPRYKIIEKRQSVAFWCNPISGHATLYWYQQILGQGPKLLIQFQNNGVVDDSQLPKDRFSAERLKGVDSTLKIQPAKLEDSAVYLCASRQLRETQYFGPGTRLLVL.